Each of the 20 T cell receptor beta chains below was sequenced from the same sample in a study of blood T cell repertoires in COVID-19. Measured with immunoSEQ multiplex PCR; TCRdb has only the in-frame clones, and not every one. The profile covers roughly 240,000 clones, with 86% appearing a single time and 3% to 3.5% taken by the ten largest. Sequencing input: peripheral blood. The origin of the receptors is a woman in her twenties or thirties who had recovered from COVID-19.

There are a few counts of this clone. This chain connects TRBV28 to TRBJ2-1; D may be TRBD1 (5 bases). Per germline, CDR1 MDHEN and CDR2 SYDVKM. Trimming stripped 8 bases from V and 10 bases from J, with 18 bases between. The CDR3 extends over 13 amino acids. CDR3 in amino acids: CASGVVANREQFF. The CDR3 DNA reads TGTGCCAGCGGGGTAGTGGCTAACAGGGAGCAGTTCTTC. Full variable domain (rest looked up from reference TRBV28 and TRBJ2-1): DVKVTQSSRYLVKRTGEKVFLECVQDMDHENMFWYRQDPGLGLRLIYFSYDVKMKEKGDIPEGYSVSREKKERFSLILESASTNQTSMYLCASGVVANREQFFGPGTRLTVL.

The genes are TRBV7-2 and TRBJ2-1; TRBD2 might be the D (5 bases). Trimming stripped 2 bases from V and 9 bases from J, with 14 bases between. The germline CDR1 and CDR2 sequences are SGHTA and FQGNSA. The CDR3 consists of 14 residues. The CDR3 DNA follows: TGTGCCAGCAGCTTACGGACTGGGGATCCTGAGCAGTTCTTC. Its translation: CASSLRTGDPEQFF.

J is TRBJ2-7 and V is TRBV10-3; the D gene is possibly TRBD2 (5 bases). Germline CDR1 ENHRY, CDR2 SYGVKD. CDR3 length: 14 residues. Between the trimmed V and J ends, which lost 3 bases and 2 bases, there was a span of 11 bases. CDR3 bases: TGTGCCATCAGTGATTGGACTGAGACCTACGAGCAGTACTTC. It specifies CAISDWTETYEQYF.

The rearrangement uses TRBV19 and TRBJ2-3; maybe TRBD1 (7 bases). Germline V CDR1 and CDR2: LNHDA, SQIVND (reference sequence). This CDR3 region has 14 residues. Trimming left V 4 bases short and J 2 bases short, with 10 bases between. The CDR3 DNA is TGTGCCAGTAGTACAGGGGGGTCCACAGATACGCAGTATTTT. Residues: CASSTGGSTDTQYF.

The J gene is TRBJ1-4, the V gene TRBV3-1 (or the pseudogene TRBV3-2); D is unclear. There are 15 residues in the CDR3. V was clipped by 3 bases and J by 8 bases, with 16 bases between them. Germline CDR1 LGHDT, CDR2 YNNKEL (reference sequence). The CDR3 loop reads CASSHAGSSQEKLFF. The CDR3 bases are TGTGCCAGCAGCCATGCGGGCAGCTCTCAAGAAAAACTGTTTTTT.

CDR3 DNA sequence: TGTGCCAGCTCAAGGGACAGCTCCTACAATGAGCAGTTCTTC. This sequence encodes CASSRDSSYNEQFF. The chain employs TRBV6-4 and TRBJ2-1; 7 bases are a match to TRBD1. V was clipped by 8 bases and J by 0 bases; unmatched bases: 4. There are 14 residues in the CDR3. In germline, CDR1 is MRHNA, CDR2 SNTAGT.

This clone was counted ten times or more. The V gene is TRBV6-5, the J gene TRBJ1-1, with 9 bases fitting TRBD1. Losses at the gene ends were 6 bases for V and 4 bases for J; bases not matched to a gene: 6. Germline CDR1 MNHEY, CDR2 SVGAGI. The CDR3 length is 14 residues. This CDR3 is CASRARTGATEAFF. As DNA, the CDR3 is TGTGCCAGCAGAGCCCGGACAGGGGCCACTGAAGCTTTCTTT.

The rearrangement uses TRBV6-5 and TRBJ2-1; D call uncertain. The CDR3 sequence is 12 residues long. V was clipped by 7 bases and J by 10 bases, with 14 bases between them. CDR1 is MNHEY and CDR2 is SVGAGI in the germline V gene. The CDR3, as DNA: TGTGCCAGCACCGATCCAAGCCGGGAGCAGTTCTTC. Translated, it gives CASTDPSREQFF.

This chain links TRBV4-3 with TRBJ2-7; D perhaps matches TRBD2 (6 bases). Germline V gene lookup returns CDR1 LGHNA and CDR2 YSLEER. The CDR3 runs 12 residues. Trimming removed 1 base at V and 6 bases at J, with 7 bases between. CDR3 region: CASSQVGGEQYF. CDR3 nucleotides: TGCGCCAGCAGCCAAGTGGGAGGCGAGCAGTACTTC.

The chain has TRBV5-1 and TRBJ1-1; D is undetermined. The CDR3 extends over 15 amino acids. V was shortened by 0 bases and J by 1 base, with 10 bases between the two germline ends. Looked up from germline, CDR1 is SGHRS and CDR2 is YFSETQ. The CDR3 sequence: CASSLAGVPNTEAFF. The CDR3 DNA reads as TGCGCCAGCAGCTTGGCCGGGGTTCCGAACACTGAAGCTTTCTTT.

This chain links TRBV19 with TRBJ2-3; 8 bases align to TRBD2. J was trimmed by 2 bases and V by 0 bases; bases with no gene match: 4. Germline CDR1 LNHDA, CDR2 SQIVND (reference sequence). The CDR3 runs 16 residues. CDR3 DNA sequence: TGTGCCAGTAGTATAGATCGGGGGGGCCCCACAGATACGCAGTATTTT. As protein: CASSIDRGGPTDTQYF.

CDR3 in amino acids: CASSSPRQGFTEAFF. The CDR3 DNA reads TGTGCCAGCAGTTCACCTCGACAGGGGTTCACTGAAGCTTTCTTT. J is TRBJ1-1 and V is TRBV6-2 or TRBV6-3; 8 bases fit TRBD1. The CDR3 has 15 residues. From germline, CDR1 is MNHEY and CDR2 SVGEGT. The V and J ends lost 4 bases and 4 bases, in that order; junction bases with no gene match: 8.

The V gene is TRBV20-1, the J gene TRBJ1-1; D is unclear. The CDR3 totals 13 residues. Trimming shortened V by 3 bases and J by 3 bases, and 11 bases separated the two germline ends. Germline CDR1 DFQATT, CDR2 SNEGSKA (reference sequence). DNA of the CDR3: TGCAGTGCTAGTATCAGGCTGGACACTGAAGCTTTCTTT. Translating it yields CSASIRLDTEAFF.

The J gene is TRBJ1-2, the V gene TRBV4-3, with a possible D match to TRBD1 (6 bases). CDR3 size: 15 residues. Trimming took off 0 bases at V and 7 bases at J, with 15 bases between the two ends. Looked up from germline, CDR1 is LGHNA and CDR2 is YSLEER. The CDR3 DNA reads as TGCGCCAGCAGCCAAGATTATGCGGGGGCTGGTGGCTACACCTTC. Translation gives CASSQDYAGAGGYTF.

The rearrangement joins TRBV10-3 to TRBJ1-1; perhaps TRBD1 as D (6 bases). V was trimmed by 5 bases and J by 3 bases, leaving 10 bases between them. The germline V gene has CDR1 ENHRY and CDR2 SYGVKD. The CDR3 covers 13 residues. CDR3 nucleotides: TGTGCCATCAGTAAGACAGGAGACACTGAAGCTTTCTTT. It yields the protein CAISKTGDTEAFF.

V gene TRBV12-5 combines with J gene TRBJ2-4, with 7 bases aligning to TRBD2. CDR3 length: 13 amino acids. CDR1 is LGHNT and CDR2 is FRNRAP in the germline V gene. V shed 6 bases and J 8 bases; nucleotides not matched to a gene: 7. The CDR3 here is CASGSSGVDIQYF. In DNA form, the CDR3 reads TGTGCTAGTGGATCCAGCGGGGTTGACATTCAGTACTTC.

The chain uses TRBV20-1 and TRBJ2-3; TRBD2 agrees at 9 bases. Trimming took 3 bases from V and 6 from J; bases not matched to a gene: 13. Germline V gene data show CDR1 as DFQATT and CDR2 as SNEGSKA (reference sequence). CDR3 length equals 16 residues. The CDR3: CSASGLAGTLGDTQYF. The CDR3 DNA reads as TGCAGTGCTAGTGGTCTAGCGGGGACCCTCGGGGATACGCAGTATTTT.

This clone turned up a few times. The same CDR3 also results from other DNA sequences found in this sample. DNA for the CDR3: TGTGCCAGCAGCCCAGGACAGACTAACTATGGCTACACCTTC. This codes for CASSPGQTNYGYTF. V is TRBV5-6 and J is TRBJ1-2; TRBD1 might be the D (6 bases). Deletions cut 4 bases from V and 0 bases from J, with 10 bases between. This CDR3 comprises 14 residues. Germline lookup yields CDR1 SGHDT and CDR2 YYEEEE.

The chain is built from TRBV18 and TRBJ1-5, with D maybe TRBD1 (5 bases). The CDR3 is made up of 13 amino acids. The V gene lost 9 bases and the J gene lost 5 bases, with 14 bases spanning the gap. Germline-derived CDR1 and CDR2 are KGHSH and LQKENI. CDR3 residues: CARRARAHQPQHF. The CDR3 nucleotides are TGTGCCAGACGGGCCAGGGCCCATCAGCCCCAGCATTTT.

V is TRBV2 and J is TRBJ2-1; the match to TRBD2 covers 8 bases. The trim removed 8 bases at V and 1 base at J, leaving 7 bases unmatched. CDR3 length equals 15 residues. Germline V gives CDR1 SNHLY, CDR2 FYNNEI. The CDR3 nucleotides read TGTGCCAGCTACCCGGGACTAGGTTCCTACAATGAGCAGTTCTTC. It specifies CASYPGLGSYNEQFF.